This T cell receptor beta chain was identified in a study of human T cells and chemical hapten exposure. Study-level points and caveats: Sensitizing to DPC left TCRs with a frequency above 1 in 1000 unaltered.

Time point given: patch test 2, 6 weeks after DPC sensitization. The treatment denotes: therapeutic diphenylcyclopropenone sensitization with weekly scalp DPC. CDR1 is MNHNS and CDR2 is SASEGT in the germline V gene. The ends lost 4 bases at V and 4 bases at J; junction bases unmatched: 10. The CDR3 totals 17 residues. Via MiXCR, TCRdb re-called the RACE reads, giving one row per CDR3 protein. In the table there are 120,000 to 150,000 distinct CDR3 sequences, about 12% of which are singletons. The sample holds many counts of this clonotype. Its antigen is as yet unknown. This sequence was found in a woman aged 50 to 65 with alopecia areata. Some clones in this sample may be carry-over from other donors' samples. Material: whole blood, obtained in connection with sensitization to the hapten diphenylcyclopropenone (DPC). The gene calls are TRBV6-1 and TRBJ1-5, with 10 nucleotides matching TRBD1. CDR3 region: CASSAPGTGAGNQPQHF. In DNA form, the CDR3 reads TGTGCCAGCAGTGCCCCGGGGACAGGGGCCGGGAATCAGCCCCAGCATTTT.